These T cell receptor beta chains were read from a single sample in a study of control samples from healthy donors and cancer patients. Some clones are missing from TCRdb's copy, which holds only in-frame ones; the method was immunoSEQ multiplex PCR. Of about 85,000 clones in the sample, approximately 88% were seen once. Sequenced input: blood. The source is a woman aged 60-75 years in good health. Each CDR3 is given without its conserved first and last residue. D genes are given only for firm matches.

d_gene	v_gene	j_gene	len	CDR3aa
-	TRBV4-2	TRBJ1-2	14	ASSQANNLRGYGYT
-	TRBV5-1	TRBJ2-2	12	ASSLYGPTGELF
TRBD1	TRBV14	TRBJ2-7	17	ASSPNPNRGRRSSYEQY
-	TRBV7-9	TRBJ2-1	13	ASSLWGGRYNEQF
TRBD1	TRBV4-1	TRBJ1-2	13	ASSQDYGQGTSYT
TRBD1	TRBV11-3	TRBJ1-4	16	ASSPGQGWAATNEKLF
TRBD1	TRBV18	TRBJ1-1	13	ASSQKGQMNTEAF
-	TRBV28	TRBJ1-1	12	ASSRRTVNTEAF
-	TRBV4-2	TRBJ1-4	16	ASSQGPRMSATNEKLF
-	TRBV28	TRBJ1-2	11	ASSSTQGSGYT
-	TRBV18	TRBJ2-7	9	ASSPDREQY
TRBD2	TRBV4-1	TRBJ2-7	12	ASSRSGRPYEQY
TRBD1	TRBV28	TRBJ1-1	9	ASSYRGEAF
-	TRBV7-9	TRBJ2-5	12	ASSLVGRIETQY
-	TRBV6-5	TRBJ2-7	12	ASSSETVEGQQY
-	TRBV30	TRBJ1-5	12	AWTLKGGNQPQH
TRBD1	TRBV9	TRBJ2-7	13	ASSVGETGIYEQY
-	TRBV11-2	TRBJ1-3	11	ASSSGLGNTIY
-	TRBV2	TRBJ1-5	12	ASSDRGTGQPQH
TRBD1	TRBV28	TRBJ1-1	11	ASSLNRGAEAF
-	TRBV19	TRBJ2-1	13	ASSSHYRTYNEQF
-	TRBV6-2/TRBV6-3	TRBJ2-3	14	ASSPQGSGSTDTQY
-	TRBV11-2	TRBJ1-5	10	ASSSGYQPQH
-	TRBV19	TRBJ1-3	13	ASSIDIGGRNTIY
TRBD2	TRBV11-3	TRBJ2-3	14	ASSLGVGLATDTQY
TRBD1	TRBV7-9	TRBJ1-4	13	ASSLGAGGGEKLF
-	TRBV28	TRBJ1-1	11	ASSLRAPKEAF
-	TRBV2	TRBJ1-5	12	ASSAASARQPQH
-	TRBV27	TRBJ2-3	12	ASSLERFTDTQY
-	TRBV5-1	TRBJ1-1	14	ASSPGTTATNTEAF
-	TRBV9	TRBJ2-1	9	ASSNHNEQF
-	TRBV5-4	TRBJ2-3	14	ASSFRGKWGPDTQY
TRBD1	TRBV15	TRBJ2-7	12	ATSSRDRNYEQY
TRBD1	TRBV5-1	TRBJ2-3	11	ASRQGATDTQY
-	TRBV24-1	TRBJ1-2	10	ATSAAEEGYT
TRBD1	TRBV5-1	TRBJ2-3	12	ASSPGQGTDTQY
TRBD2	TRBV12-5	TRBJ2-5	14	ASGLAPPSGGVTQY
-	TRBV7-2	TRBJ2-5	14	ASSLVAGTLTETQY
-	TRBV6-6	TRBJ2-1	12	ASSYLSSYNEQF
-	TRBV12-2	TRBJ1-6	12	ASRFFEINSPLH